The present T cell receptor (beta chain) was sequenced within a study of siplizumab effects on memory and regulatory T cells. Whole-study results and caveats: Assignment to unstimulated subsets succeeded for only a minor fraction of the alloreactive clones. Naive T cells appeared more diverse than memory cells and seemed to be major alloresponse contributors. Naive-or-memory phenotypes were unassignable for roughly 75-95% of proliferating CD4+ or CD8+ clones. Significantly reduced by siplizumab was the cumulative frequency of alloreactive sequences, namely those traceable to unstimulated CD4+ memory cells.

A single count supports this clone. Antigen specificity is unknown. V lost 0 bases and J 2 bases, leaving 4 bases between the germline ends. Germline V gives CDR1 LNHNV, CDR2 YYDKDF (reference sequence). The CDR3 is made up of 13 amino acids. This table comes from immunoSEQ multiplex PCR, and its TCRdb copy is limited to in-frame clones, with some not included. Of approximately 90,000 clones listed, approximately 95% are singletons. This chain joins TRBV15 and TRBJ2-5; D is ambiguous. The specimen was non-Treg CD4+ T cells sorted from blood. The source of this sequence is a human donor in good health. CDR3 amino acids: CATSRDAQETQYF. In DNA form, the CDR3 reads TGTGCCACCAGCAGAGACGCACAAGAGACCCAGTACTTC.